Shown below are 4 T cell receptor beta chains from a single sample sequenced in a study of T cell repertoires in cytomegalovirus infection. TCRdb fed the reads into MiXCR, producing one record per CDR3 protein. The sample has 370,000 or so distinct CDR3 sequences, about 35% seen once. No antigen has been identified for these receptors. The sequences come from cultured PBMCs, collected from culture after CMV antigen stimulation. All receptors come from a human donor in good health (CMV status not recorded). Some clones in this sample may be carry-over from other donors' samples.

The chain couples TRBV27 to TRBJ1-2; a possible D gene is TRBD1 (5 bases). This CDR3 spans 18 amino acids. V lost 3 bases, J lost 8 bases, and 28 bases lay in between. Germline V CDR1 and CDR2: MNHEY, SMNVEV (reference sequence). The CDR3 loop is CASSFSHGASGGVGGYTF. Here the CDR3 DNA reads TGTGCCAGCAGTTTCAGTCACGGGGCGTCGGGGGGAGTGGGCGGCTACACCTTC.

This sequence joins TRBV4-3 and TRBJ2-7, with D possibly TRBD2 on 5 matching bases. Germline values: CDR1 LGHNA, CDR2 YSLEER. The CDR3 spans 15 residues. Trimming left V 4 bases short and J 0 bases short, with 13 bases between. The CDR3 DNA is TGCGCCAGCAGCCTTCGGGGAACTGCCTCCTACGAGCAGTACTTC. Translated, it gives CASSLRGTASYEQYF.

This chain uses TRBV6-1 with TRBJ1-2, with D possibly TRBD1 on 5 matching bases. The germline gives CDR1 MNHNS, CDR2 SASEGT. CDR3 length: 16 amino acids. The V gene lost 2 bases and the J gene lost 4 bases, with 17 bases spanning the gap. The CDR3 nucleotides read TGTGCCAGCAGTGAATCGTTGGGGACTGGCATCTATGGCTACACCTTC. Translation: CASSESLGTGIYGYTF.

This clonotype turned up a few times. V gene TRBV5-1 combines with J gene TRBJ2-1; 8 bases are a match to TRBD1. CDR3 size: 14 residues. In germline, CDR1 is SGHRS, CDR2 YFSETQ. J was trimmed by 13 bases and V by 4 bases; bases with no gene match: 13. The CDR3 DNA follows: TGCGCCAGCAGCGGGGACAGGTTCATGGGTTTACAGTTCTTC. Amino acids: CASSGDRFMGLQFF.